This T cell receptor (beta chain) was obtained from a study of tissue T cells after allogeneic stem cell transplantation. About the research overall: Viable blood and marrow gave sorted CD3+ T cells if numbers allowed. Study-wide findings and caveats: In patients and mice, blood and spleen missed much of tissue repertoire. Across patients, clones rarely overlapped, yet motif clusters were shared tissue-specifically.

CDR3 sequences, V/J genes, frequencies and template counts came from survey-depth TCRbeta sequencing. Clones were read by immunoSEQ multiplex PCR, and TCRdb kept only the in-frame ones, dropping some. The sample records roughly 42,000 clones, about nine tenths being singletons. Comment on this clone: Its matching antigen is unknown.

The germline V gene encodes CDR1 MRHNA and CDR2 SNTAGT. The CDR3 extends over 16 amino acids. The V gene lost 7 bases and the J gene lost 12 bases, with 27 bases spanning the gap. This chain connects TRBV6-4 to TRBJ1-4; TRBD1 might be the D (5 bases). The sequencing used blood, collected before transplantation. The source of this sequence is a woman aged 40-75 years who later had graft-versus-host disease after an allogeneic stem cell transplant. The DNA of the CDR3 is TGTGCCAGCATGAGCGGGCAGGGTGAACCTCTTAGAGAACTGTTTTTT. It specifies CASMSGQGEPLRELFF.